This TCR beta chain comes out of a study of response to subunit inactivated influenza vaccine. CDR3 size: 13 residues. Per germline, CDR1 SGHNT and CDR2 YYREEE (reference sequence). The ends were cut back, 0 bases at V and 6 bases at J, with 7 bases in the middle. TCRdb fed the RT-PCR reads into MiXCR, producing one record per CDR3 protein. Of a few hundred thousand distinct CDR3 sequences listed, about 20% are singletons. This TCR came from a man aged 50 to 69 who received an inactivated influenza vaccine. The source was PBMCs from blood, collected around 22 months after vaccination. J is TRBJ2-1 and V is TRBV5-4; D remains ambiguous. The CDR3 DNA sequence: TGTGCCAGCAGCTTGGGGCCATTCAATGAGCAGTTCTTC. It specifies CASSLGPFNEQFF.